The subject of this entry is one T cell receptor (beta chain). This clonotype was detected many times. What this receptor recognizes is not known. No base quality information exists; no much larger clone differs at one position. From a lookup of the germline V gene, CDR1 and CDR2 are MNHEY and SVGEGT. The CDR3 measures 14 amino acids from cysteine to phenylalanine. The only DNA kept is the CDR3, 42 bases in frame from the first base. Germline trimming: 2 bases from V, 6 bases from J; junction bases outside gene matches: 5. This sample is part of a study of patients with pleural tuberculosis (dated by TCRdb to the mid-2010s). TCRdb names Illumina Genome Analyzer IIx as the instrument used. TCRdb itself trimmed the public reads at Q25 with fastp, ran MiXCR and retained productive beta chains. Each CDR3 protein appears once, grouped with its most common genes and DNA. The sample has around 54,000 distinct CDR3 sequences on record, 7.3% of them singletons. The ten largest clones add up to about a sixth of the sample.

Here the chain combines TRBV6-2 or TRBV6-3 and TRBJ2-3, and 7 junction bases match TRBD1. The clonotype was recovered from a human donor with pleural tuberculosis. The nucleotide sequence reads as follows: TGTGCCAGCAGTTACCGTCTAGGGGGCGATACGCAGTATTTT. Its coded protein is CASSYRLGGDTQYF.